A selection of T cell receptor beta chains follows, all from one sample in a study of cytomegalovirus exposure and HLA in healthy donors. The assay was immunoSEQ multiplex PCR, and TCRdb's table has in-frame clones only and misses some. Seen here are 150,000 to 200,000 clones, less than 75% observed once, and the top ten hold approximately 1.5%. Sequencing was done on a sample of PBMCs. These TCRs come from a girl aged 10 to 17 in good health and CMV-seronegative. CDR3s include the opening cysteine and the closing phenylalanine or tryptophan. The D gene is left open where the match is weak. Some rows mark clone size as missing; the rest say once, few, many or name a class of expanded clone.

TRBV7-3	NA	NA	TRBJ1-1	CASSSEGGVEAFF
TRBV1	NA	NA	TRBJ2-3	CTSSQDLLAGGPEADTQYF
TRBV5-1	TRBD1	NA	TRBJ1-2	CASSRTGGTNYGYTF
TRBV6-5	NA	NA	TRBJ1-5	CASSNRAGNQPQHF
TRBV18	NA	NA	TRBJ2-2	CASSPQGDTGELFF
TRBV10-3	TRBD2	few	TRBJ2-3	CAISEKNHRLAGGLSTDTQYF
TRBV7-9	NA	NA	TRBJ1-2	CASSSGTAEF
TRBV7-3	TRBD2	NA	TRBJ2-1	CASSPLPGGRGNEQFF
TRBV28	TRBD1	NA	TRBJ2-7	CASSFRPGQGVSISYEQYF
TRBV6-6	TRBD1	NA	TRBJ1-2	CASSPGTENYGYTF
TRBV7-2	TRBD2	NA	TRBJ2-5	CASSSSGGVETQYF
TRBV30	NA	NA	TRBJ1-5	CAWSPGQDNQPQHF
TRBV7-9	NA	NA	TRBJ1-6	CASSVKDRGFLGSPLHF
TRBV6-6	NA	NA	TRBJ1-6	CASSSAGFNNSPLHF
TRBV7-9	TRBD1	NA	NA	CASSGQVGTGFTGELFF